A single sample gave rise to the 10 T cell receptor beta chains below, sequenced in a study of Ad26.COV2.S vaccination and SARS-CoV-2 variants. Treatment meaning: around 19 received Ad26.COV2.S at low or high dose, single or two shots; roughly five received placebo; per-sample allocation not given. Samples analyzed were those drawn on day 63 after the first vaccine or placebo injection. This table comes from immunoSEQ multiplex PCR, and its TCRdb copy is limited to in-frame clones, with some not included. The sample lists under 550,000 clones, roughly 90% seen once, with 9% to 15% in the top ten. The material was peripheral blood, obtained in a trial of Ad26.COV2.S vaccine versus placebo. These TCRs come from a person between 18 and 65 years old who received the Ad26.COV2.S COVID-19 vaccine or a placebo.

The V call is TRBV5-6, the J call TRBJ1-2; TRBD1 aligns across 10 bases. CDR3 length equals 14 residues. From germline, CDR1 is SGHDT and CDR2 YYEEEE. Trimming at V came to 7 bases and at J to 0 bases, leaving 3 bases not matched to a gene. The CDR3 region has the DNA TGTGCCAGCTTGGGACAGGGGCCTAACTATGGCTACACCTTC. Translating it yields CASLGQGPNYGYTF. The entire variable domain, with the rest obtained from reference TRBV5-6 and TRBJ1-2, is as follows: DAGVTQSPTHLIKTRGQQVTLRCSPKSGHDTVSWYQQALGQGPQFIFQYYEEEERQRGNFPDRFSGHQFPNYSSELNVNALLLGDSALYLCASLGQGPNYGYTFGSGTRLTVV.

This rearrangement joins TRBV7-9 to TRBJ2-7; tentatively, D is TRBD1 or TRBD2 (5 bases each). Germline V CDR1 and CDR2: SEHNR, FQNEAQ (reference sequence). The CDR3 consists of 16 residues. Trimming removed 5 bases at V and 3 bases at J, with 20 bases between. The CDR3 DNA reads as TGTGCCAGCAGCCAAGCCGGGACGGGGAAAGACTACGAGCAGTACTTC. This gives the protein CASSQAGTGKDYEQYF.

This sequence joins TRBV27 and TRBJ1-2; D is perhaps TRBD1 (5 bases). Trimming removed 9 bases at V and 8 bases at J, with 22 bases between. This CDR3 has 14 amino acids. Germline CDR1 reads MNHEY; CDR2 reads SMNVEV (reference sequence). CDR3 protein: CARAFTGLWIGYTF. DNA for the CDR3: TGTGCCAGAGCATTCACAGGCTTGTGGATCGGCTACACCTTC.

The chain is built from TRBV7-9 and TRBJ2-5, with unresolved D. Trimming left V 1 base short and J 1 base short, with 4 bases between. The CDR3 has 13 amino acids. Germline V gene lookup returns CDR1 SEHNR and CDR2 FQNEAQ (reference sequence). The CDR3 DNA reads as TGTGCCAGCAGCTTAGTCATCCAAGAGACCCAGTACTTC. Translated, it gives CASSLVIQETQYF.

In this sample, this clone turned up once. Written as DNA, the CDR3 is TGTGCCAGCTCACCTCTCTCTGGAAACACCATATATTTT. Residues: CASSPLSGNTIYF. The rearrangement uses TRBV18 and TRBJ1-3; D unclear. CDR1 is KGHSH and CDR2 is LQKENI in the germline V gene. There are 13 residues in the CDR3. The V and J ends lost 3 bases and 0 bases respectively, with 3 bases between them.

The CDR3 is CASSLGRGSFSYEQYF. The CDR3 nucleotides are TGTGCCAGCAGCTTGGGCCGCGGGAGCTTCTCCTACGAGCAGTACTTC. This chain joins TRBV5-6 and TRBJ2-7; 7 bases are shared with TRBD2. V was clipped by 0 bases and J by 0 bases; unmatched bases: 6. The CDR3 spans 16 residues. Germline V lookup: CDR1 SGHDT, CDR2 YYEEEE.

The chain has TRBV30 and TRBJ2-1, with no clear D. The CDR3 covers 11 residues. Trimming left V 0 bases short and J 15 bases short, with 12 bases between. The germline V gene encodes CDR1 GTSNPN and CDR2 SVGIG (reference sequence). The CDR3 nucleotides are TGTGCCTGGAGTGTACAATGGGCGCTGTTCTTC. Its translation: CAWSVQWALFF.

The chain has TRBV25-1 and TRBJ1-2, with D possibly TRBD1 on 6 matching bases. Germline lookup yields CDR1 MGHDK and CDR2 SYGVNS. Trimming removed 2 bases at V and 4 bases at J, with 8 bases between. This CDR3 is 13 amino acids long. CDR3: CASSEQGFYGYTF. CDR3 in DNA: TGTGCCAGCAGTGAACAGGGGTTCTATGGCTACACCTTC.

The chain recombines TRBV11-3 with TRBJ1-1, with 9 bases aligning to TRBD1. The V gene end was trimmed by 3 bases and the J gene end by 3 bases; junction bases not matched to a gene: 8. This CDR3 contains 16 residues. Germline V gene lookup returns CDR1 SGHNT and CDR2 YENEEA. The DNA for the CDR3 is TGTGCCAGCAGCTTCAACAGGGGGCGACGATACACTGAAGCTTTCTTT. It codes for CASSFNRGRRYTEAFF. Supplemented by reference TRBV11-3 and TRBJ1-1, the full variable domain reads EAGVVQSPRYKIIEKKQPVAFWCNPISGHNTLYWYLQNLGQGPELLIRYENEEAVDDSQLPKDRFSAERLKGVDSTLKIQPAELGDSAVYLCASSFNRGRRYTEAFFGQGTRLTVV.

The chain joins TRBV14 to TRBJ1-5, with 7 bases matching TRBD1. J lost 3 bases, V lost 4 bases, and 12 bases had no gene match. The CDR3 has 17 residues. Germline CDR1 SGHDN, CDR2 FVKESK. CDR3 sequence: CASSPQQGRNDNQPQHF. The CDR3 DNA reads as TGTGCCAGCAGCCCGCAACAGGGGAGGAATGACAATCAGCCCCAGCATTTT.